Listed here are 15 T cell receptor beta chains from one sample, sequenced in a study of T cells after yellow fever vaccination (dated by TCRdb to the late 2010s). The meaning of the sample's treatment or condition label: live attenuated yellow fever vaccine strain. Receptors were amplified or captured by 5' RACE. Instrument on record: Illumina NovaSeq 6000. TCRdb's own reprocessing of the public reads used fastp at Q25 and MiXCR and kept productive beta chains. Each entry is one CDR3 protein sequence, shown with its most common DNA and genes. This sample holds 350,000 to 550,000 distinct CDR3 sequences; around 20% were observed only once. The ten biggest clones cover 15% to 20% of the sample. Sample: PBMCs, taken before the yellow fever booster vaccination. All receptors derive from a man aged 18 to 29 who received the YFV17D yellow fever vaccine.

The chain uses TRBV30 and TRBJ2-7, with no clear D. Per germline, CDR1 GTSNPN and CDR2 SVGIG (reference sequence). V gave up 1 base and J gave up 3 bases, with 4 bases separating them. This CDR3 has 11 residues. The CDR3 protein is CAWSAFYEQYF. The CDR3 DNA sequence: TGTGCCTGGAGTGCTTTCTACGAGCAGTACTTC. Filled out from reference TRBV30 and TRBJ2-7, the complete variable domain reads SQTIHQWPATLVQPVGSPLSLECTVEGTSNPNLYWYRQAAGRGLQLLFYSVGIGQISSEVPQNLSASRPQDRQFILSSKKLLLSDSGFYLCAWSAFYEQYFGPGTRLTVT.

This clonotype was found many times. This chain links TRBV20-1 with TRBJ1-1; no clear D gene. This CDR3 has 12 amino acids. Germline CDR1 is DFQATT and CDR2 is SNEGSKA (reference sequence). V was trimmed by 2 bases and J by 0 bases, leaving 4 bases between them. The CDR3 reads CSARKLNTEAFF. The CDR3 DNA sequence: TGCAGTGCTAGAAAGCTGAACACTGAAGCTTTCTTT.

There are a few counts of this clonotype. The chain links TRBV11-2 to TRBJ2-7, with a possible D match to TRBD1 (5 bases). V shed 3 bases and J shed 6 bases, with 15 bases lying between them. The length of the CDR3 is 14 residues. Germline V gene data show CDR1 as SGHAT and CDR2 as FQNNGV. CDR3 sequence reads: CASSFSGPTAEQYV. CDR3 DNA: TGTGCCAGCAGCTTTAGTGGACCGACAGCCGAGCAGTACGTC.

This clonotype was counted a few times. The V call is TRBV6-6, the J call TRBJ2-3; 7 bases line up with TRBD2. The V and J ends lost 4 bases and 0 bases, in that order; junction bases with no gene match: 7. The CDR3 consists of 16 residues. CDR1 and CDR2 (germline): MNHNY, SVGAGI (reference sequence). This chain's CDR3 is CASSSTASGSTDTQYF. Here the CDR3 DNA reads TGTGCCAGCAGTTCCACGGCTAGCGGAAGCACAGATACGCAGTATTTT.

This rearrangement joins TRBV12-3 or TRBV12-4 to TRBJ1-2; TRBD1 might be the D (5 bases). V was shortened by 7 bases and J by 4 bases, with 10 bases between the two germline ends. The CDR3 length is 12 residues. The chain's CDR3 is CASTRGAYGYTF. DNA for the CDR3: TGTGCCAGCACCCGTGGGGCCTATGGCTACACCTTC.

This clonotype has at least ten counts. The V call is TRBV5-1, the J call TRBJ2-1; D is possibly TRBD1 or TRBD2 (5 bases each). The germline CDR1 and CDR2 sequences are SGHRS and YFSETQ. There are 16 residues in the CDR3. V was shortened by 4 bases and J by 0 bases, with 14 bases between the two germline ends. CDR3 residues: CASSPGTGHSYNEQFF. The CDR3 DNA follows: TGCGCCAGCAGCCCGGGGACGGGTCACTCCTACAATGAGCAGTTCTTC.

Many counts were recorded for this clonotype. J is TRBJ2-7 and V is TRBV10-3; 7 nucleotides align to TRBD2. CDR1 is ENHRY, CDR2 SYGVKD, per germline. The CDR3 has 11 residues. Here the CDR3 reads CASGEGSEQYV. The DNA of the CDR3 is TGTGCTTCGGGGGAGGGCTCCGAGCAGTACGTC.

This chain uses TRBV9 with TRBJ1-3, with no clear D. Germline loops: CDR1 SGDLS, CDR2 YYNGEE. The CDR3 is 14 residues long. V lost 7 bases and J lost 1, with 12 bases in between. CDR3: CASGVEGSGNTIYF. CDR3 coding DNA: TGTGCCAGCGGGGTCGAGGGTTCTGGAAACACCATATATTTT.

V is TRBV4-1 and J is TRBJ2-6; TRBD1 matches at 10 bases. With V trimmed by 1 base and J by 1 base, 7 bases remained unmatched. Germline CDR1 reads MGHRA; CDR2 reads YSYEKL. CDR3 length: 19 amino acids. DNA of the CDR3: TGCGCCAGCAGCCAAGCCGGACAGGGGGGGAGGTCTGGGGCCAACGTCCTGACTTTC. Its translation is CASSQAGQGGRSGANVLTF.

The chain recombines TRBV7-2 with TRBJ1-4; D not certain. This CDR3 is built from 16 residues. V lost 2 bases, J lost 3 bases, and 13 bases lay in between. The V gene's germline CDR1 is SGHTA and CDR2 FQGNSA. The chain's CDR3 is CASSLNSGVPNEKLFF. The CDR3 DNA reads as TGTGCCAGCAGCTTAAACAGCGGGGTGCCTAATGAAAAACTGTTTTTT.

V usage is TRBV11-2 and J usage is TRBJ1-6; D uncertain. The CDR3 runs 13 residues. In germline, CDR1 is SGHAT, CDR2 FQNNGV. Trimming pared 8 bases from V and 6 bases from J, leaving 11 bases between. CDR3 loop: CASGLSTNSPLHF. The CDR3 DNA sequence: TGTGCCAGCGGTCTATCGACTAATTCACCCCTCCACTTT.

The genes are TRBV7-6 and TRBJ2-1; D not resolved. Deletions cut 5 bases from V and 10 bases from J, with 15 bases between. Germline CDR1 reads SGHVS; CDR2 reads FNYEAQ. CDR3 length equals 13 residues. The CDR3 loop reads CASSATRAIEQFF. The CDR3, as DNA: TGTGCCAGCAGCGCAACACGCGCTATAGAGCAGTTCTTC.

This clonotype showed up many times. The chain links TRBV9 to TRBJ2-1; D could derive from TRBD1 or TRBD2 (5 bases each). The CDR3 contains 18 residues. Deletions cut 4 bases from V and 1 base from J, with 21 bases between. Germline V gene sequence: CDR1 SGDLS, CDR2 YYNGEE. The CDR3 DNA reads TGTGCCAGCAGCTCCGCCGGGGCAAACCCCCTTTCCTACAATGAGCAGTTCTTC. Its protein product is CASSSAGANPLSYNEQFF.

This clonotype has a handful of counts. The V gene is TRBV7-9, the J gene TRBJ2-3; a weak D match, TRBD2 (6 bases). This CDR3 is built from 18 residues. CDR1 and CDR2 (germline): SEHNR, FQNEAQ (reference sequence). V was pared by 5 bases and J by 2 bases, with 23 bases between. The CDR3, as DNA: TGTGCCAGCAGCCAACTCCCCCTTAGTAGCGGCCACACAGATACGCAGTATTTT. Its translation: CASSQLPLSSGHTDTQYF.

This clonotype showed up many times. V gene TRBV12-3 or TRBV12-4 combines with J gene TRBJ2-3, with 9 bases lining up with TRBD1. V lost 5 bases and J lost 6; bases outside the gene matches: 6. The CDR3 is 14 residues long. CDR3 loop: CASSQDRGRDTQYF. DNA for the CDR3: TGTGCCAGCAGTCAGGACAGGGGAAGGGATACGCAGTATTTT.